A selection of T cell receptor beta chains follows, all from one sample in a study of tumor-infiltrating lymphocytes in primary liver carcinoma. TCRdb re-analysed the multiplex PCR reads in MiXCR, keeping a single row per CDR3 protein. Among around 170,000 distinct CDR3 sequences listed, about 60% were seen once. Source material: peripheral blood. The receptor set was obtained from a man between 40 and 49 years old with primary liver carcinoma and hepatitis B virus infection. CDR3s include the opening cysteine and the closing phenylalanine or tryptophan. Each record gives: J gene, V gene, clone size, D gene, CDR3 DNA, CDR3 protein. D genes are given only for firm matches. The size of a clone is reported for some rows only, either as once, few or many, or as a class for expanded clones.

>TRBJ2-1|TRBV10-3|few|TRBD2
TGTGCCATCAGTGAGATCGGCGAAGCGGGGGCGGGCAATGAGCAGTTCTTC
CAISEIGEAGAGNEQFF
>TRBJ1-2|TRBV6-6|.|.
TGTGCCAGCAGCCCCGGGACGGCTTTTTGGGGCTACACCTTC
CASSPGTAFWGYTF
>TRBJ2-5|TRBV11-2|.|.
TGTGCCAGCAGCTTAGTGGGGGAGTACAAGACCCAATGCTTC
CASSLVGEYKTQCF
>TRBJ2-5|TRBV11-2|.|.
TGTGCCAGTAGCTTAGATCAGTTTGGGACCCAGTACTTC
CASSLDQFGTQYF
>TRBJ1-2|TRBV4-1|.|.
TGCGCCAGCAGCCCCAAGGGCGCGGACTATGGCTACACCTTC
CASSPKGADYGYTF
>TRBJ2-7|TRBV6-5|.|TRBD2
TGTGCCAGCAGTCATACTAGCGGGAGATCCCACGAGCAGTACTTC
CASSHTSGRSHEQYF
>TRBJ2-2|TRBV11-2|.|.
TGTGCCGGCAGTCCCAATGTGGGACAAGCGAACACCGGGGAGCTGTTTTTT
CAGSPNVGQANTGELFF
>TRBJ2-5|TRBV11-2|many|.
TGTGCCAGCAGTCTTCATGTCGTCCCGGCGGAGACCCAGTACTTC
CASSLHVVPAETQYF
>TRBJ1-5|TRBV14|few|.
TGTGCCAGCAGCCAAGATCAGAATCAGCCCCAGCATTTT
CASSQDQNQPQHF
>TRBJ2-7|TRBV5-1|.|.
TGCGCCAGCAGCTTGGATGGTAGGGAGCAGTACTTC
CASSLDGREQYF
>TRBJ1-2|TRBV10-3|.|.
TGTGCCATCAGTGAAGGGCTGCAGGTCTATGGCTACACCTTC
CAISEGLQVYGYTF
>TRBJ2-5|TRBV11-1|.|.
TGTACCAGCAGCTTCCACGGCGGGGCGCAGACCCAGTACTTC
CTSSFHGGAQTQYF
>TRBJ2-7|TRBV11-2|.|.
TGTGCCAGCAGCTTAGATGCGGTATCCTGCGGGCAGTACTTC
CASSLDAVSCGQYF
>TRBJ2-4|TRBV5-1|.|TRBD2
TGCGCCAGCATCCTGGGACTAGCGGAGCCCCCAGGAAACATTCAGTACTTC
CASILGLAEPPGNIQYF
>TRBJ2-7|TRBV10-3|.|.
TGTGCCATCAGGGATAACGGCCTTTTGGGTGAGCAGTACTTC
CAIRDNGLLGEQYF
>TRBJ1-2|TRBV11-2|many|.
TGTGCCAGCAGCCTGACATCTTCTTATGGCTACACCTTC
CASSLTSSYGYTF
>TRBJ2-5|TRBV10-3|once|TRBD2
TGTGCCATCAGTACACCTCCGGATAGCGGGAGTCAGGGAGAGACCCTGTACTTC
CAISTPPDSGSQGETLYF
>TRBJ2-5|TRBV11-2|.|.
TGTGCCTGCAGCGACCCGAAAGGGGCGGGAGAGACCCAGTACTTC
CACSDPKGAGETQYF
>TRBJ2-7|TRBV5-1|.|.
TGCGCCAGCAGCTTTGGGGCAGGAGCGACCGAGCAGTACTTC
CASSFGAGATEQYF
>TRBJ1-1|TRBV4-1|.|.
TGCGCCAGCAGCCAACGGACGGCGAACACTGAAGCTTTCTTT
CASSQRTANTEAFF
>TRBJ2-7|TRBV2|.|TRBD1
TGTGCCAGCAAAGGGGACAGGGGATTCTACGAGCAGTACTTC
CASKGDRGFYEQYF
>TRBJ1-1|TRBV6-6|.|.
TGTGCCAGCAGGTCCTCCCGGGACACTTACTTGAACACTGAAGCTTTCTTT
CASRSSRDTYLNTEAFF
>TRBJ2-7|TRBV11-1|few|.
TGTGCCAGCAGCCCCCGGGACGCCCGTTTCTACGAGCAGTACTTC
CASSPRDARFYEQYF